The rows below give T cell receptor beta chains drawn from one sample of a study of blood T cells in healthy people across ages. TCRdb ran MiXCR on the 5' RACE reads and lists one entry per CDR3 protein. The sample records roughly 900,000 distinct CDR3 sequences, 40% to 60% being singletons. The sequencing sample was made of blood. These receptors originate from a man younger than 45 in good health. The CDR3 runs from the conserved cysteine through the conserved F or W. D genes are given only for firm matches. Not every row has a clone size; where given, it reads once, few, many or a size class.

clone size	D gene	V gene	J gene	CDR3 protein	CDR3 DNA
NA	NA	TRBV6-4	TRBJ1-2	CASSDGITANYGYTF	TGTGCCAGCAGTGATGGGATCACCGCTAACTATGGCTACACCTTC
NA	NA	TRBV28	TRBJ2-7	CASSFGGGSSYEQYF	TGTGCCAGCAGTTTTGGTGGGGGGAGCTCCTACGAGCAGTACTTC
few	NA	TRBV20-1	TRBJ2-6	CSARDQVFGSGANVLTF	TGCAGTGCTAGAGATCAGGTATTCGGCTCTGGGGCCAACGTCCTGACTTTC
NA	NA	TRBV6-2/TRBV6-3	TRBJ2-1	CASSYEEYNEQFF	TGTGCCAGCAGTTACGAAGAGTACAATGAGCAGTTCTTC
few	NA	TRBV20-1	TRBJ2-1	CSPFQGNEQFF	TGCAGTCCGTTCCAGGGCAATGAGCAGTTCTTC
NA	NA	TRBV21-1	TRBJ2-7	CASSKKYQGASFEQYF	TGTGCCAGCAGCAAAAAATATCAGGGGGCTTCGTTTGAGCAGTACTTC
NA	NA	TRBV28	TRBJ2-2	CATGGHNTGELFF	TGTGCCACCGGCGGGCATAACACCGGGGAGCTGTTTTTT
NA	TRBD2	TRBV4-2	TRBJ2-5	CASSQDGGTSGGTQYF	TGTGCCAGCAGCCAAGATGGAGGGACTAGCGGGGGGACCCAGTACTTC
NA	TRBD2	TRBV28	TRBJ2-1	CAGSSGLVDYNEQFF	TGTGCCGGCAGTTCCGGACTAGTGGACTACAATGAGCAGTTCTTC
few	TRBD1	TRBV11-1	TRBJ1-2	CASSLRSGGNYGYTF	TGTGCCAGCAGCTTACGGTCAGGGGGTAACTATGGCTACACCTTC
NA	NA	TRBV4-2	TRBJ2-1	CASSQDRAASSYKEQFF	TGTGCCAGCAGCCAAGATAGGGCGGCCAGCTCCTACAAGGAGCAGTTCTTC
NA	TRBD2	TRBV28	TRBJ2-3	CASSDPSGAVGDTQYF	TGTGCCAGCAGTGACCCTAGCGGGGCTGTAGGAGATACGCAGTATTTT
NA	NA	TRBV29-1	TRBJ1-1	CSGWNTEAFF	TGCAGCGGATGGAACACTGAAGCTTTCTTT
few	NA	TRBV10-2	TRBJ2-7	CASSEARAYEQYF	TGCGCCAGCAGTGAGGCACGGGCCTACGAGCAGTACTTC
once	NA	TRBV20-1	TRBJ1-6	CSAGDGSYNSPLHF	TGCAGTGCTGGGGACGGGTCCTATAATTCACCCCTCCACTTT
few	TRBD2	TRBV6-5	TRBJ2-1	CASSYSGAGGPSYNEQFF	TGTGCCAGCAGTTACTCCGGGGCGGGGGGGCCGTCCTACAATGAGCAGTTCTTC
NA	NA	TRBV7-9	TRBJ1-1	CASSLVRTATEAFF	TGTGCCAGCAGCTTAGTTCGGACAGCCACTGAAGCTTTCTTT
NA	NA	TRBV28	TRBJ1-5	CAIAELRNQPQHF	TGTGCCATCGCAGAGCTCCGAAATCAGCCCCAGCATTTT
NA	NA	TRBV6-6	TRBJ2-1	CASRVSENEQFF	TGTGCCAGCAGAGTGAGTGAGAATGAGCAGTTCTTC
NA	NA	TRBV2	TRBJ2-7	CASEGELTYEQYF	TGTGCCAGCGAGGGGGAACTGACCTACGAGCAGTACTTC
NA	NA	TRBV3-1	TRBJ1-4	CASRYSNGAPEKLFF	TGTGCCAGCAGATATAGTAATGGGGCTCCGGAAAAACTGTTTTTT
many	NA	TRBV27	TRBJ1-2	CASSYDGTNYGYTF	TGTGCCAGCAGTTATGATGGGACAAACTATGGCTACACCTTC
NA	TRBD1	TRBV6-6	TRBJ1-4	CASTSGGGGISEEKLFF	TGTGCCAGCACCTCGGGAGGGGGCGGGATATCTGAGGAAAAACTGTTTTTT
NA	TRBD1	TRBV3-1	TRBJ2-1	CASSLDRGSLNEQFF	TGCGCCAGCAGCCTGGACAGGGGTTCACTTAATGAGCAGTTCTTC
few	NA	TRBV15	TRBJ1-4	CATSRERVEANEKLFF	TGTGCCACCAGCAGAGAGAGGGTTGAAGCTAATGAAAAACTGTTTTTT
NA	TRBD2	TRBV7-2	TRBJ2-3	CASSLGRGASTDTQYF	TGTGCCAGCAGCTTAGGGCGGGGGGCGAGCACAGATACGCAGTATTTT
once	TRBD1	TRBV18	TRBJ2-4	CASSPGDRVKNIQYF	TGTGCCAGCTCACCGGGGGACAGAGTCAAAAACATTCAGTACTTC
NA	NA	TRBV28	TRBJ1-2	CGVGHQGTGYTF	TGTGGCGTAGGCCACCAAGGGACGGGCTACACCTTC
NA	TRBD1	TRBV20-1	TRBJ1-1	CSASSRDRNTEAFF	TGCAGTGCTAGTTCCCGGGACAGGAACACTGAAGCTTTCTTT
few	NA	TRBV3-1	TRBJ2-5	CASSQSGFQYF	TGTGCCAGCAGTCAAAGCGGTTTCCAGTACTTC
NA	NA	TRBV9	TRBJ1-2	CASSPVQGRGYTF	TGTGCCAGCAGTCCCGTCCAGGGAAGGGGCTACACCTTC
few	TRBD2	TRBV6-1	TRBJ2-1	CASSERGGVINEQFF	TGTGCCAGCAGTGAGCGTGGGGGGGTTATCAATGAGCAGTTCTTC
NA	NA	TRBV29-1	TRBJ2-5	CSVRLGGAETQYF	TGCAGCGTACGACTTGGGGGTGCAGAGACCCAGTACTTC
NA	NA	TRBV4-2	TRBJ2-3	CASSQEAGITDTQYF	TGTGCCAGCAGCCAAGAAGCTGGGATCACAGATACGCAGTATTTT
once	TRBD2	TRBV2	TRBJ2-1	CASSSRDGTSKHNEQFF	TGTGCCAGCAGTTCACGGGATGGGACTAGCAAACACAATGAGCAGTTCTTC
once	NA	TRBV28	TRBJ1-1	CASSYTVDRREAFF	TGTGCCAGCAGCTATACTGTCGACAGGAGGGAAGCTTTCTTT
NA	NA	TRBV5-1	TRBJ2-7	CASNDGNSYEQYF	TGCGCCAGCAACGACGGAAACTCCTACGAGCAGTACTTC
few	NA	TRBV20-1	TRBJ2-7	CSARSEAQIYEQYF	TGCAGTGCTAGATCGGAGGCGCAGATCTACGAGCAGTACTTC
few	NA	TRBV12-3/TRBV12-4	TRBJ2-7	CASSLRVGGVHEQYF	TGTGCCAGCAGTTTGCGTGTCGGGGGCGTCCACGAGCAGTACTTC
once	NA	TRBV29-1	TRBJ1-3	CSGGFSGNTIYF	TGCAGCGGGGGGTTCTCTGGAAACACCATATATTTT